This TCR beta chain was recorded in a study of blood T cell repertoires in COVID-19. Overall study context: Italy, Spain and the United States were the sources of the convalescent and acute COVID-19 samples.

In germline, CDR1 is MNHEY, CDR2 SVGEGT. There are 15 residues in the CDR3. V was pared by 5 bases and J by 0 bases, with 6 bases of the junction left unmatched. In the original workflow: Reference gene primer amplification in the assay estimated nucleated cell counts. TCRdb's table, derived via immunoSEQ multiplex PCR, lists solely in-frame clones and lacks some. V, J and clone size are those of that table, while D and trimming were read from the DNA. The profile shows some 58,000 clones, 77% of them singletons. Sequenced material: peripheral blood. The chain recombines TRBV6-2 or TRBV6-3 with TRBJ1-2; 7 bases line up with TRBD1. The sequence came from a human donor in a cohort sampled during active COVID-19. The CDR3 loop is CASSQQGKANYGYTF. CDR3 nucleotide sequence: TGTGCCAGCAGTCAACAGGGGAAAGCTAACTATGGCTACACCTTC.